Listed below are T cell receptor beta chains from one sample, sequenced in a study of blood T cell repertoires in COVID-19. This table comes from immunoSEQ multiplex PCR, and its TCRdb copy is limited to in-frame clones, with some not included. The sample consists of 200,000 to 300,000 clones, roughly nine tenths of them appearing once. The sample comprised peripheral blood. The receptor set was obtained from a man aged 60 to 75 who had recovered from COVID-19. The CDR3 runs from the conserved cysteine through the conserved F or W.

length | V | CDR3
18 | TRBV11-2 | CASSISTSGTDSYNEQFF
14 | TRBV3-1/TRBV3-2 | CASSQAGDPGEQYF
14 | TRBV7-8 | CASSQAKTGQPQHF
15 | TRBV27 | CASSTSGTDYYEQYF
16 | TRBV5-1 | CASSFPTSGGAETQYF
14 | TRBV11-1 | CASSPQGADSPLHF
14 | TRBV2 | CASSEGTPGNTIYF
13 | TRBV18 | CASSPDRGREQYF
14 | TRBV4-1 | CASSQGRIGSPLHF
13 | TRBV10-3 | CAISGRGEGEQFF
14 | TRBV5-1 | CASSLAANTGELFF
15 | TRBV5-1 | CASSLGGRAYYEQYF
14 | TRBV19 | CASSSRAGGYEQYF
14 | TRBV5-1 | CASGERGPLETQYF
15 | TRBV5-1 | CASSLGPVNDREQYF
15 | TRBV28 | CASSPGQGLGEKLFF
17 | TRBV9 | CASSVRRSGGAEDTQYF
19 | TRBV10-3 | CAISAVPLLSLYSNQPQHF
15 | TRBV15 | CATARLRGSTDTQYF
16 | TRBV7-2 | CASSLDLAGGPDTQYF
14 | TRBV6-5 | CASSSDRVISPLHF
18 | TRBV24-1 | CATSDELGASGEGIGQYF
15 | TRBV12-5 | CASGGDRFSNQPQHF
16 | TRBV10-3 | CAISEGAGRSNQPQHF
13 | TRBV6-6 | CASRPGANYGYTF
17 | TRBV24-1 | CATSDPAGAGTRYGYTF